The source of this T cell receptor beta chain is a study of early T cells in non-severe SARS-CoV-2 infection. Study-level information: Sequencing used unsorted whole-blood bulk RNA, so chains lack pairing.

Individually, cDNA molecules had unique molecular identifiers attached to them. TCRdb called the 5' RACE reads again in MiXCR, with one record for every CDR3 protein. The sample has tens of thousands of distinct CDR3 sequences, roughly 13% seen once; the top ten hold about 8.3%. Overall study findings and caveats: Matching results from VDJdb favored anti-spike CD8 responses, leaving private and CD4 specificities undetected.

On this clonotype: As yet, its antigen is unknown.

The specimen sequenced was whole blood. This clonotype was sampled from an adult who was a healthcare worker with PCR-confirmed SARS-CoV-2 infection or an uninfected control (not recorded which).

The CDR3 bases are TGTGCCAGCACCTCCACCGGGACAGGACTCTACGAGCAGTACTTC. It codes for CASTSTGTGLYEQYF. The chain links TRBV7-8 to TRBJ2-7; 8 nucleotides align to TRBD1. With 7 bases clipped from V and 3 bases from J, the junction kept 11 bases outside the gene matches. The germline V gene has CDR1 SGHVS and CDR2 FQNEAQ. The CDR3 loop spans 15 amino acids.